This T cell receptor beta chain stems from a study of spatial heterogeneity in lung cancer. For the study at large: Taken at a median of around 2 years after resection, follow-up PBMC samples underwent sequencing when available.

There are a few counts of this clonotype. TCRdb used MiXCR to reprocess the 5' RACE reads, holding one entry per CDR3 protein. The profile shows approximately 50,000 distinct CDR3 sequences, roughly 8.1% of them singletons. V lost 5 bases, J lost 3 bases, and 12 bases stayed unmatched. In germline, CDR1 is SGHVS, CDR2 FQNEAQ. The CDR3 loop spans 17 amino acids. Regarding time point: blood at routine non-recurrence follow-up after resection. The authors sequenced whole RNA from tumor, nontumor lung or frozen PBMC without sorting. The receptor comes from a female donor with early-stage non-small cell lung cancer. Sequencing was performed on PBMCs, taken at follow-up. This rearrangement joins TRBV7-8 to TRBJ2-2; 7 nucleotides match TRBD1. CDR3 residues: CASSRPSGTADTGELFF. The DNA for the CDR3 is TGTGCCAGCAGCCGGCCCTCCGGGACAGCAGACACCGGGGAGCTGTTTTTT.